Here is one T cell receptor (beta chain) with its context. With random hexamers, roughly 0.45 to 1 ug RNA was reverse transcribed. An immunoSEQ multiplex PCR amplified TCR beta CDR3 over 54 Vbeta and 13 Jbeta. TCRdb called the immunoSEQ multiplex PCR reads again in MiXCR, with one record for every CDR3 protein. The table includes approximately 160,000 distinct CDR3 sequences, approximately 95% detected once. These data belong to a study of CD8 T cells in Susac syndrome. The TCR sequence derives from a human donor with Susac syndrome. The sequencing sample was made of CD4+ T cells from PBMCs.

Here the CDR3 DNA reads TGCAGCGTTGGGAGTCGCGGCTATGGCTACACCTTC. Translated, it gives CSVGSRGYGYTF. This chain uses TRBV29-1 with TRBJ1-2; D is unresolved. Germline assignment: CDR1 SQVTM and CDR2 ANQGSEA. The CDR3 has 12 residues. V dropped 4 bases and J dropped 4 bases, with 10 bases sitting between them.